Below, 30 T cell receptor beta chains from the same sample are listed, as sequenced in a study of T-cell memory formation after mild COVID-19. TCRdb recomputed calls from the 5' RACE reads with MiXCR, one row per CDR3 protein. Among about 470,000 distinct CDR3 sequences listed, approximately 18% were seen once. Sequences were obtained from PBMCs or a T cell subset sorted from them (not recorded which). Every receptor here comes from an adult woman who had mild COVID-19 (a few samples of this study predate the infection). Cell type and time point are not known.

This clonotype has only a few counts. The chain links TRBV6-1 to TRBJ2-7, with a weak D call TRBD1 (6 bases). Trimming took 7 bases from V and 3 from J, leaving 10 bases between them. CDR1 is MNHNS, CDR2 SASEGT, per germline. The CDR3 sequence is 12 residues long. CDR3 protein: CASMTGIYEQYF. The CDR3 DNA reads TGTGCCAGCATGACAGGCATCTACGAGCAGTACTTC.

This clonotype was found a few times. The chain is built from TRBV29-1 and TRBJ2-4; tentatively, D is TRBD1 (7 bases). V gave up 0 bases and J gave up 4 bases, with 13 bases separating them. Germline-derived CDR1 and CDR2 are SQVTM and ANQGSEA. The CDR3 consists of 15 residues. CDR3 DNA sequence: TGCAGCGTTGAAGAATGGGCAGGGGGGAAAAACATTCAGTACTTC. Translation gives CSVEEWAGGKNIQYF.

Note on this clonotype: A single base separates this from a much larger clone, so it may be a read error. The chain links TRBV5-4 to TRBJ2-1, with D perhaps matching TRBD2 (6 bases). Germline loops: CDR1 SGHNT, CDR2 YYREEE (reference sequence). This CDR3 region has 12 residues. This chain's CDR3 is CASSRGTNGQFF. DNA of the CDR3: TGTGCCAGCAGCCGCGGGACCAATGGGCAGTTCTTC.

The chain recombines TRBV5-4 with TRBJ1-1; no clear D. Germline V gene lookup returns CDR1 SGHNT and CDR2 YYREEE (reference sequence). Trimming shortened V by 1 base and J by 2 bases, and 9 bases separated the two germline ends. This CDR3 is 14 amino acids long. CDR3 coding DNA: TGTGCCAGCAGCTTGCGAGGGTATAACACTGAAGCTTTCTTT. Protein sequence: CASSLRGYNTEAFF. Supplemented by reference TRBV5-4 and TRBJ1-1, the full variable domain reads ETGVTQSPTHLIKTRGQQVTLRCSSQSGHNTVSWYQQALGQGPQFIFQYYREEENGRGNFPPRFSGLQFPNYSSELNVNALELDDSALYLCASSLRGYNTEAFFGQGTRLTVV.

This clonotype has just one count. A much larger clonotype is one base distant, so this may be a read error. J is TRBJ2-2 and V is TRBV5-5; D possibly corresponds to TRBD1 (6 bases). The CDR3 is made up of 14 amino acids. The V gene lost 4 bases and the J gene lost 1 base, with 8 bases spanning the gap. Germline V lookup: CDR1 SGHKS, CDR2 YYEKEE (reference sequence). CDR3 region: CASSADRNTGELFF. DNA of the CDR3: TGTGCCAGCAGCGCGGACAGGAACACCGGGGAGCTGTTTTTT.

There are a few counts of this clonotype. V is TRBV4-2 and J is TRBJ2-7; 12 nucleotides align to TRBD2. Germline CDR1 reads LGHNA; CDR2 reads YNFKEQ. This CDR3 has 16 residues. J lost 1 base, V lost 2 bases, and 3 bases had no gene match. The CDR3 DNA is TGTGCCAGCAGCCAAAGACTAGCGGGAGTTTCCTACGAGCAGTACTTC. It codes for CASSQRLAGVSYEQYF.

The chain is built from TRBV20-1 and TRBJ2-7, with D unresolved. V lost 0 bases, J lost 7 bases, and 22 bases lay in between. The CDR3 extends over 16 amino acids. The germline gives CDR1 DFQATT, CDR2 SNEGSKA (reference sequence). This chain's CDR3 is CSARDPRALLPGEQYF. The CDR3 nucleotides read TGCAGTGCTAGAGATCCCCGAGCACTACTCCCGGGTGAGCAGTACTTC.

The V and J genes are TRBV4-1 and TRBJ2-7, with 12 nucleotides matching TRBD2. The CDR3 is 15 amino acids. V dropped 3 bases and J dropped 6; count of bases not matched to a gene: 6. The germline V gene has CDR1 MGHRA and CDR2 YSYEKL. In DNA form, the CDR3 reads TGCGCCAGCAGCCAGGGGGTACTAGCGGGAGGCGAGCAGTACTTC. Translating it yields CASSQGVLAGGEQYF.

The chain uses TRBV24-1 and TRBJ1-1; D may be TRBD1 (5 bases). The length of the CDR3 is 15 residues. Trimming took 6 bases from V and 4 from J, leaving 17 bases between them. The V gene's germline CDR1 is KGHDR and CDR2 SFDVKD. The CDR3 loop reads CATSTGGAAGTEAFF. DNA of the CDR3: TGTGCCACCAGTACTGGAGGGGCGGCTGGCACTGAAGCTTTCTTT.

The sample holds a few counts of this clonotype. The chain carries TRBV29-1 and TRBJ2-3; 9 bases line up with TRBD1. Germline trimming cut 2 bases from V and 3 bases from J; bases unmatched to any gene: 9. This CDR3 spans 16 amino acids. Germline-derived CDR1 and CDR2 are SQVTM and ANQGSEA. The CDR3 nucleotides read TGCAGCGTTGAATGGTGGGACAGGGACGGGACAGATACGCAGTATTTT. Protein sequence: CSVEWWDRDGTDTQYF.

This clonotype was observed a few times. The chain uses TRBV3-1 and TRBJ2-5; TRBD1 matches 9 bases. V dropped 3 bases and J dropped 5; count of bases not matched to a gene: 4. Germline V lookup: CDR1 LGHDT, CDR2 YNNKEL (reference sequence). The CDR3 runs 14 residues. The CDR3 DNA follows: TGTGCCAGCAGCCAGGGGACAGGGCAGGAGACCCAGTACTTC. This translates into CASSQGTGQETQYF.

The V gene is TRBV7-9, the J gene TRBJ2-7; D unresolved. Deletions cut 6 bases from V and 3 bases from J, with 9 bases between. The germline V gene encodes CDR1 SEHNR and CDR2 FQNEAQ (reference sequence). The CDR3 loop spans 12 amino acids. CDR3 sequence reads: CASRLRIYEQYV. CDR3 DNA sequence: TGTGCCAGCAGATTAAGGATCTACGAGCAGTACGTC.

This clonotype was counted only a few times. The chain recombines TRBV5-1 with TRBJ2-1; 12 bases are shared with TRBD2. This CDR3 has 16 residues. Germline values: CDR1 SGHRS, CDR2 YFSETQ. Trimming cost V 4 bases and J 9 bases; bases outside gene matches: 11. The CDR3 DNA is TGCGCCAGCAGCCCTTCGACTAGCGGGGGTTCATTTGAGCAGTTCTTC. Translated: CASSPSTSGGSFEQFF.

This clonotype was counted only a few times. The V and J genes are TRBV7-9 and TRBJ1-1; D call uncertain. Trimming pared 5 bases from V and 7 bases from J, leaving 8 bases between. The CDR3 is 11 residues long. Looked up from germline, CDR1 is SEHNR and CDR2 is FQNEAQ (reference sequence). As DNA, the CDR3 is TGTGCCAGCAGCCCGGTATATGAAGCTTTCTTT. It codes for CASSPVYEAFF.

This clonotype was counted only a few times. The chain combines TRBV10-3 with TRBJ1-5; 9 nucleotides match TRBD1. CDR3 length equals 15 residues. CDR1 and CDR2 from the germline V gene are ENHRY and SYGVKD. V lost 4 bases, J lost 4 bases, and 5 bases stayed unmatched. The CDR3 is CAISGQGEGNQPQHF. The CDR3 bases are TGTGCCATCAGTGGACAGGGGGAGGGAAATCAGCCCCAGCATTTT.

In this sample, this clonotype turned up a few times. V gene TRBV18 combines with J gene TRBJ1-2, with a weak D call TRBD1 (6 bases). Germline V gene lookup returns CDR1 KGHSH and CDR2 LQKENI. The germline V and J ends were trimmed by 0 bases and 5 bases, with 16 bases remaining between them. This CDR3 is built from 16 residues. The DNA of the CDR3 is TGTGCCAGCTCACCACCGGGGGCCGCGACGAATTATGGCTACACCTTC. Its translation is CASSPPGAATNYGYTF.

The chain combines TRBV30 with TRBJ1-2; 8 nucleotides align to TRBD1. Per the germline V gene, CDR1 is GTSNPN and CDR2 is SVGIG (reference sequence). This CDR3 has 13 amino acids. This chain's CDR3 is CASGTGQGVGYTF. The CDR3 DNA reads as TGTGCTTCCGGGACAGGCCAAGGAGTAGGCTACACCTTC.

V gene TRBV7-9 combines with J gene TRBJ2-7, with TRBD2 matching 15 bases. Germline CDR1 reads SEHNR; CDR2 reads FQNEAQ (reference sequence). The CDR3 contains 19 residues. V dropped 5 bases and J dropped 3; count of bases not matched to a gene: 14. The CDR3, as DNA: TGTGCCAGCAGCGCGCCCGGGACTAGCGGGAGGAGAGACTACTACGAGCAGTACTTC. Translating gives CASSAPGTSGRRDYYEQYF.

The chain uses TRBV10-3 and TRBJ1-5, with 8 bases matching TRBD1. Germline V gives CDR1 ENHRY, CDR2 SYGVKD. CDR3 length: 14 residues. V trimming: 5 bases; J trimming: 5 bases; junction bases outside the gene matches: 5. CDR3 DNA sequence: TGTGCCATCAGTCCCGGACAGGGTGATCAGCCCCAGCATTTT. Its protein product is CAISPGQGDQPQHF.

The chain recombines TRBV6-2 or TRBV6-3 with TRBJ2-1; 8 bases fit TRBD2. Germline assignment: CDR1 MNHEY and CDR2 SVGEGT. The ends lost 9 bases at V and 9 bases at J; junction bases unmatched: 7. This CDR3 region has 12 residues. The CDR3 DNA reads TGTGCCAGATCTCGACTAGCGCGTGAGCAGTTCTTC. Translated: CARSRLAREQFF.

The gene calls are TRBV5-6 and TRBJ1-2; no clear D. V lost 3 bases, J lost 8 bases, and 14 bases lay in between. This CDR3 is built from 13 residues. The germline V gene encodes CDR1 SGHDT and CDR2 YYEEEE. The CDR3 sequence is CASSSPPGWGYTF. The DNA of the CDR3 is TGTGCCAGCAGCTCCCCCCCCGGGTGGGGCTACACCTTC.

This CDR3 reads CASKKGDTGELFF. DNA of the CDR3: TGTGCCAGCAAAAAAGGGGACACCGGGGAGCTGTTTTTT. The rearrangement uses TRBV3-1 and TRBJ2-2; tentatively, D is TRBD1 (5 bases). Germline V gene data show CDR1 as LGHDT and CDR2 as YNNKEL (reference sequence). V gave up 7 bases and J gave up 3 bases, with 9 bases separating them. CDR3 length equals 13 residues.

The V and J genes are TRBV20-1 and TRBJ1-1, with D possibly being TRBD1 (5 bases). The CDR3 runs to 14 residues. Deletions cut 5 bases from V and 0 bases from J, with 13 bases between. Germline V gene sequence: CDR1 DFQATT, CDR2 SNEGSKA (reference sequence). In nucleotides, the CDR3 is TGCAGTGCTTACCATGGGGGAATGAACACTGAAGCTTTCTTT. Translated, it gives CSAYHGGMNTEAFF.

This clonotype was detected a few times. The V call is TRBV5-1, the J call TRBJ1-3; the D is unclear. This CDR3 is built from 14 residues. Per the germline V gene, CDR1 is SGHRS and CDR2 is YFSETQ. Trimming pared 3 bases from V and 3 bases from J, leaving 10 bases between. The CDR3 coding sequence is TGCGCCAGCAGCTACGAAGCGAATGGAAACACCATATATTTT. This sequence encodes CASSYEANGNTIYF.

This sequence joins TRBV6-6 and TRBJ1-5; D not resolved. The CDR3 extends over 13 amino acids. The V gene's germline CDR1 is MNHNY and CDR2 SVGAGI (reference sequence). Trimming stripped 6 bases from V and 7 bases from J, with 13 bases between. The CDR3 sequence is CASRRDEWQPQHF. CDR3 nucleotide sequence: TGTGCCAGCAGGAGAGATGAATGGCAGCCCCAGCATTTT.

The J gene is TRBJ2-2, the V gene TRBV5-6; D unresolved. CDR1 is SGHDT, CDR2 YYEEEE, per germline. This CDR3 is built from 16 residues. The V end lost 0 bases, the J end lost 0 bases, and 9 bases lay between the germline ends. CDR3 loop: CASSLGLDANTGELFF. The CDR3 nucleotides read TGTGCCAGCAGCTTGGGGCTCGACGCGAACACCGGGGAGCTGTTTTTT.

The V and J genes are TRBV7-2 and TRBJ2-3; 14 positions match TRBD2. Trimming removed 0 bases from V and 11 bases from J; junction bases left unmatched: 10. This CDR3 comprises 17 residues. Germline V gene lookup returns CDR1 SGHTA and CDR2 FQGNSA. CDR3: CASSLAFSTSGRAMQYF. CDR3 DNA sequence: TGTGCCAGCAGCTTAGCTTTCTCGACTAGCGGGAGGGCCATGCAGTATTTT.

The chain links TRBV9 to TRBJ2-6, with 9 bases lining up with TRBD2. CDR3 length equals 17 residues. J was trimmed by 2 bases and V by 0 bases; bases with no gene match: 3. Germline V gene sequence: CDR1 SGDLS, CDR2 YYNGEE. The CDR3 nucleotides are TGTGCCAGCAGCGTAGTGGAGCGGGGGGCTGGGGCCAACGTCCTGACTTTC. Translating it yields CASSVVERGAGANVLTF.

This clonotype was counted between two and nine times. The V and J genes are TRBV7-9 and TRBJ1-4; D not certain. There are 16 residues in the CDR3. V was clipped by 8 bases and J by 8 bases, with 24 bases between them. CDR1 SEHNR and CDR2 FQNEAQ come from the germline V gene (reference sequence). CDR3 sequence reads: CASGGSVGKGGEKLFF. As DNA, the CDR3 is TGTGCCAGCGGTGGGAGTGTGGGAAAAGGAGGGGAAAAACTGTTTTTT.

V is TRBV15 and J is TRBJ1-2; D possibly corresponds to TRBD1 (6 bases). The CDR3 is made up of 16 amino acids. The V gene's germline CDR1 is LNHNV and CDR2 YYDKDF (reference sequence). V shed 0 bases and J shed 7 bases, with 18 bases lying between them. The CDR3 region is CATSRDMADRGAGYTF. DNA for the CDR3: TGTGCCACCAGCAGAGATATGGCAGACCGGGGGGCTGGCTACACCTTC. The full variable domain, in which reference TRBV15 and TRBJ1-2 provide the parts outside the CDR3, is DAMVIQNPRYQVTQFGKPVTLSCSQTLNHNVMYWYQQKSSQAPKLLFHYYDKDFNNEADTPDNFQSRRPNTSFCFLDIRSPGLGDTAMYLCATSRDMADRGAGYTFGSGTRLTVV.